Reported below is one T cell receptor beta chain. As yet, its antigen is unknown. V lost 4 bases and J 1 base, leaving 21 bases between the germline ends. The CDR3 runs to 18 residues. In germline, CDR1 is SEHNR, CDR2 FQNEAQ (reference sequence). This entry is derived from a study of lymphopenia after photon versus proton radiotherapy. Sequencing used immunoSEQ multiplex PCR; TCRdb keeps in-frame clones, though not all of them. The table has 150,000 to 200,000 clones, 70% to 90% seen once. Notes on the study in general: Authors raise, but do not show, better survival with proton therapy. Photon-treated patients lost naive T cells and TCR diversity; proton-treated stayed stable. Post-nadir diversity loss with photons came from oligoclonal expansion, particularly CD8+ Temra cells. Post-nadir TCR diversity decline inversely tracked overall survival among those who died.

The chain links TRBV7-9 to TRBJ2-3, with D perhaps matching TRBD2 (6 bases). Sequencing was performed on peripheral blood, taken from a patient treated with photon-based radiotherapy. The clonotype was recovered from a man aged 45 to 65 with gastric cancer. CDR3 nucleotide sequence: TGTGCCAGCAGCTCGGTCCCGGGAGCAATCGGGGGCACAGATACGCAGTATTTT. Its translation is CASSSVPGAIGGTDTQYF.